The T cell receptor beta chain described here comes from a study of blood T cell repertoires in COVID-19. Study background: Sources were T cells, B-cell-depleted T cells, or PBMCs; the material itself was cDNA or gDNA.

Germline CDR1 SNHLY, CDR2 FYNNEI. V lost 0 bases and J lost 4, with 10 bases in between. The CDR3 runs 14 residues. This clone was recorded once. Assay used: immunoSEQ multiplex PCR; TCRdb lists only in-frame clones, some missing. This sample yields 190,000 or so clones, of which about 81% are seen a single time; about 10% belongs to the top ten. The sample comprised peripheral blood. V gene TRBV2 combines with J gene TRBJ2-7; a weak D match, TRBD2 (5 bases). The receptor was derived from a woman of 80 years or more with COVID-19, enrolled during active disease. The CDR3 region is CASSEAPGFYEQYF. DNA of the CDR3: TGTGCCAGCAGTGAAGCGCCGGGGTTTTACGAGCAGTACTTC.